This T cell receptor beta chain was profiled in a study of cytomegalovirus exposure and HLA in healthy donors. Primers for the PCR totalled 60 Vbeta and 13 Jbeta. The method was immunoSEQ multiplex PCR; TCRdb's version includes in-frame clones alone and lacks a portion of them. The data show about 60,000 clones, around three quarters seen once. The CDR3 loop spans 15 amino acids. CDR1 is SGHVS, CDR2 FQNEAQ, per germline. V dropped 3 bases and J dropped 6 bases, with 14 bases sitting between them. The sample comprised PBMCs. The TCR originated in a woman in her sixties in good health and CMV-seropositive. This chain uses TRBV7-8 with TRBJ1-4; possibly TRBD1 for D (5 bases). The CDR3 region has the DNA TGTGCCAGCAGCTTTATGGGGGGGGTCGATGAAAAACTGTTTTTT. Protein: CASSFMGGVDEKLFF.